These 2 T cell receptor beta chains originate from one sample sequenced in a study of cytomegalovirus exposure and HLA in healthy donors. It was with 60 Vbeta and 13 Jbeta primers that the PCR ran. The data were produced by immunoSEQ multiplex PCR, yet TCRdb's version contains in-frame clones alone and is incomplete. This repertoire shows some 170,000 clones, approximately 80% found once; its top ten account for approximately 7%. Material: PBMCs. These receptors all stem from a woman under 40 in good health and CMV-seropositive.

This clone was seen just once. V gene TRBV5-4 combines with J gene TRBJ2-7; TRBD1 might be the D (6 bases). V lost 2 bases to trimming and J lost 9 bases, with 21 bases between them. This CDR3 is 15 amino acids long. In germline, CDR1 is SGHNT, CDR2 YYREEE (reference sequence). This chain's CDR3 is CASSLGQSRVDGQYF. The CDR3 DNA follows: TGTGCCAGCAGCTTAGGACAGAGCCGTGTTGACGGGCAGTACTTC.

CDR3: CASSLGQGGIQYF. CDR3 sequence (DNA): TGCGCCAGCAGCCTTGGACAGGGTGGCATTCAGTACTTC. The chain links TRBV4-3 to TRBJ2-4; TRBD1 matches at 8 bases. In germline, CDR1 is LGHNA, CDR2 YSLEER. V shed 4 bases, J shed 9 bases, and the junction held 5 bases outside the gene matches. The CDR3 loop spans 13 amino acids.